Presented here are 22 T cell receptor beta chains from one specimen sequenced in a study of metastatic and nonmetastatic thyroid tumors. All patients were untreated before thyroid surgery. TCRdb re-clonotyped the PCR reads through MiXCR. Of approximately 26,000 clones in the sample, roughly 13% were seen once. The sample was blood. Receptors were obtained from a female donor with papillary thyroid cancer or a benign thyroid nodule (not recorded which). Some clones in this sample may be carry-over from other donors' samples.

This clone was counted many times. The chain joins TRBV5-4 to TRBJ2-2; a possible D gene is TRBD2 (6 bases). The CDR3 totals 14 residues. Per germline, CDR1 SGHNT and CDR2 YYREEE (reference sequence). V was shortened by 2 bases and J by 5 bases, with 10 bases between the two germline ends. CDR3 sequence (DNA): TGTGCCAGCAGCTTTGGAGGGCGGACCGGGGAGCTGTTTTTT. Amino acids: CASSFGGRTGELFF.

This clone was recorded at least ten times. This chain joins TRBV7-9 and TRBJ2-2; D unresolved. Per germline, CDR1 SEHNR and CDR2 FQNEAQ (reference sequence). Trimming took 1 base from V and 4 from J, leaving 4 bases between them. There are 13 residues in the CDR3. CDR3 sequence reads: CASSLVSTGELFF. In DNA, the CDR3 is TGTGCCAGCAGCTTAGTAAGCACCGGGGAGCTGTTTTTT.

This clone was seen only a few times. A read error may produce the germline difference seen at one junction end. The gene calls are TRBV6-2 or TRBV6-3 and TRBJ2-2; possibly TRBD1 or TRBD2 for D (5 bases each). Per germline, CDR1 MNHEY and CDR2 SVGEGT. The length of the CDR3 is 12 residues. The CDR3 nucleotides are TGTGCCAGCATGATCGGGACCGGGGATCTGTTTTTT. It codes for CASMIGTGDLFF.

In this sample, this clone turned up many times. CDR3 nucleotide sequence: TGTGCCAGCAGTTTATTGGCAAGTGGAGACGAGCAGTACTTC. This codes for CASSLLASGDEQYF. This chain links TRBV27 with TRBJ2-7; D gene unclear. Trimming removed 1 base from V and 5 bases from J, with 12 bases in between. The CDR3 is 14 amino acids. Looked up from germline, CDR1 is MNHEY and CDR2 is SMNVEV (reference sequence).

The V call is TRBV4-1, the J call TRBJ2-7; a possible D gene is TRBD2 (6 bases). CDR3 length: 14 residues. From germline, CDR1 is MGHRA and CDR2 YSYEKL. V was clipped by 1 base and J by 7 bases, with 14 bases between them. In nucleotides, the CDR3 is TGCGCCAGCAGCCAAGGGTGGTCCGCGGGGGAGCAGTACTTC. Its translation: CASSQGWSAGEQYF.

A word on this clone: The junction differs from germline at one of its ends, possibly a read error. Other nucleotide sequences in the sample specify the same CDR3. The gene calls are TRBV28 and TRBJ1-2; TRBD1 might be the D (5 bases). The CDR3 extends over 14 amino acids. Germline loops: CDR1 MDHEN, CDR2 SYDVKM. CDR3 nucleotide sequence: TGTGCCAGCAGTCCCGCTTTGTGGGACCTGGGCTACACATTC. This gives the protein CASSPALWDLGYTF.

This clone has ten or more counts. This sample includes further DNA sequences coding for the same CDR3. CDR3 sequence: CASSPGQQETQYF. DNA for the CDR3: TGTGCCAGCAGCCCAGGACAACAAGAGACCCAGTACTTC. The V gene is TRBV7-9, the J gene TRBJ2-5; weak D call: TRBD1 (5 bases). The CDR3 runs to 13 residues. V gave up 5 bases and J gave up 2 bases, with 9 bases separating them. CDR1 and CDR2 from the germline V gene are SEHNR and FQNEAQ (reference sequence). Variable domain in full (rest from reference TRBV7-9 and TRBJ2-5): DTGVSQNPRHKITKRGQNVTFRCDPISEHNRLYWYRQTLGQGPEFLTYFQNEAQLEKSRLLSDRFSAERPKGSFSTLEIQRTEQGDSAMYLCASSPGQQETQYFGPGTRLLVL.

This clone has a count of ten or more. The chain is built from TRBV30 and TRBJ1-3, with D perhaps matching TRBD1 (5 bases). Trimming took off 3 bases at V and 0 bases at J, with 15 bases between the two ends. Germline CDR1 is GTSNPN and CDR2 is SVGIG (reference sequence). CDR3 length: 16 residues. The CDR3 DNA follows: TGTGCCTGGAGCTTTGCCAGGGCCGGCTCTGGAAACACCATATATTTT. Translated, it gives CAWSFARAGSGNTIYF.

The chain uses TRBV7-2 and TRBJ2-7; 10 positions agree with TRBD1. This CDR3 contains 14 residues. V lost 4 bases to trimming and J lost 6 bases; unmatched junction nucleotides: 6. The germline V gene has CDR1 SGHTA and CDR2 FQGNSA. The chain's CDR3 is CASSSRQGAGEQYF. The CDR3 DNA is TGTGCCAGCAGCTCTAGACAGGGGGCGGGCGAGCAGTACTTC.

At least ten counts were recorded for this clone. CDR3 sequence: CATSESDYGYTF. The CDR3 DNA reads TGTGCCACCAGTGAAAGTGACTATGGCTACACCTTC. The rearrangement links TRBV24-1 to TRBJ1-2, with no clear D. This CDR3 is built from 12 residues. From germline, CDR1 is KGHDR and CDR2 SFDVKD. Trimming removed 4 bases at V and 3 bases at J, with 5 bases between.

The sample holds many counts of this clone. The rearrangement joins TRBV9 to TRBJ2-3; D is undetermined. Trimming cost V 0 bases and J 0 bases, with 11 bases left between them. The CDR3 loop spans 16 amino acids. Germline assignment: CDR1 SGDLS and CDR2 YYNGEE. As DNA, the CDR3 is TGTGCCAGCAGCGTAGAGGTAACCTCTAGCACAGATACGCAGTATTTT. Translation gives CASSVEVTSSTDTQYF. Variable domain in full (rest from reference TRBV9 and TRBJ2-3): DSGVTQTPKHLITATGQRVTLRCSPRSGDLSVYWYQQSLDQGLQFLIQYYNGEERAKGNILERFSAQQFPDLHSELNLSSLELGDSALYFCASSVEVTSSTDTQYFGPGTRLTVL.

By share of the sample, this clone is medium-sized. The CDR3 loop is CASSLFSSYNEQFF. The CDR3 DNA reads TGTGCCAGCAGTTTATTCTCCTCCTACAATGAGCAGTTCTTC. The chain has TRBV28 and TRBJ2-1, with D hard to call. The CDR3 covers 14 residues. V was clipped by 1 base and J by 0 bases, with 4 bases between them. Germline CDR1 is MDHEN and CDR2 is SYDVKM.

This clone was counted a single time. The missing conserved phenylalanine or tryptophan at the end of this CDR3 makes a read error likely. This chain connects TRBV20-1 to TRBJ2-7; maybe TRBD2 (6 bases). Germline CDR1 reads DFQATT; CDR2 reads SNEGSKA (reference sequence). CDR3 length equals 12 residues. Trimming stripped 7 bases from V and 3 bases from J, with 13 bases between. The CDR3 loop reads CSVSGCIYEQYL. In DNA, the CDR3 is TGCAGTGTCAGCGGGTGCATCTACGAGCAGTACCTC.

This clone was seen at least ten times. The J gene is TRBJ1-1, the V gene TRBV4-2; no reliable D call. Trimming pared 1 base from V and 2 bases from J, leaving 14 bases between. Germline CDR1 LGHNA, CDR2 YNFKEQ. CDR3 length: 16 residues. CDR3: CASSQVRVDHNTEAFF. CDR3 bases: TGTGCCAGCAGCCAAGTTCGGGTGGATCACAACACTGAAGCTTTCTTT.

This clone was detected many times. This chain connects TRBV18 to TRBJ1-2; D uncertain. The germline V gene encodes CDR1 KGHSH and CDR2 LQKENI. The CDR3 extends over 13 amino acids. V was clipped by 3 bases and J by 10 bases, with 15 bases between them. The CDR3 DNA reads as TGTGCCAGCTCACCCCGAATCGGGGAGGACTACACCTTC. This translates into CASSPRIGEDYTF.

This chain uses TRBV6-4 with TRBJ2-1; 10 bases line up with TRBD2. V was pared by 3 bases and J by 6 bases, with 8 bases of the junction left unmatched. The V gene's germline CDR1 is MRHNA and CDR2 SNTAGT. The CDR3 extends over 16 amino acids. As DNA, the CDR3 is TGTGCCAGCAGTGAATCGGCTAGCGGGGGACCCAATGAGCAGTTCTTC. Amino acid sequence: CASSESASGGPNEQFF.

V and J are TRBV2 and TRBJ2-7; 8 bases fit TRBD1. This CDR3 is 14 amino acids long. Germline V gene data show CDR1 as SNHLY and CDR2 as FYNNEI. After removal of 8 bases from V and 6 bases from J, the junction contained 12 bases not matched to a gene. The CDR3 spells CASLSGGAMGEQYF. The DNA of the CDR3 is TGTGCCAGCCTTTCAGGGGGCGCAATGGGCGAGCAGTACTTC.

This clone showed up just a few times. This could be a read error, since a much larger clone is one nucleotide away. The V and J genes are TRBV6-1 and TRBJ2-1, with TRBD2 matching 11 bases. The CDR3 is made up of 14 amino acids. Germline V lookup: CDR1 MNHNS, CDR2 SASEGT. CDR3 amino acids: CASSEVAGGTEQFF. In DNA, the CDR3 is TGCGCCAGCAGTGAAGTAGCGGGAGGGACTGAGCAGTTCTTC.

This clone was counted at least ten times. The same CDR3 is also encoded by other DNA sequences in this sample. CDR3 sequence reads: CASSFGGRGETQYF. In DNA, the CDR3 is TGCGCCAGCAGCTTTGGCGGGAGAGGGGAGACCCAGTACTTC. The chain employs TRBV5-1 and TRBJ2-5; the match to TRBD2 covers 7 bases. Germline V gene data show CDR1 as SGHRS and CDR2 as YFSETQ. V was pared by 2 bases and J by 5 bases, with 6 bases of the junction left unmatched. CDR3 size: 14 residues. The full variable domain, rest sourced from reference TRBV5-1 and TRBJ2-5, is KAGVTQTPRYLIKTRGQQVTLSCSPISGHRSVSWYQQTPGQGLQFLFEYFSETQRNKGNFPGRFSGRQFSNSRSEMNVSTLELGDSALYLCASSFGGRGETQYFGPGTRLLVL.

This clone was picked up many times. One base away lies a much larger clone, so this may be a sequencing read error. V gene TRBV30 combines with J gene TRBJ1-2, with no clear D. The CDR3 is 16 amino acids. The germline V gene encodes CDR1 GTSNPN and CDR2 SVGIG (reference sequence). Trimming pared 4 bases from V and 8 bases from J, leaving 26 bases between. The CDR3 sequence is CAWKIGPVSGPGGYTF. The CDR3 DNA reads as TGTGCCTGGAAAATCGGACCGGTCAGCGGACCCGGGGGCTACACCTTC.

This clone appeared many times. Additional DNA sequences in this sample encode the identical CDR3. This rearrangement joins TRBV19 to TRBJ2-2, with D uncertain. In germline, CDR1 is LNHDA, CDR2 SQIVND (reference sequence). This CDR3 is 14 amino acids long. The V end lost 4 bases, the J end lost 0 bases, and 6 bases lay between the germline ends. The CDR3 protein is CASSTEANTGELFF. Here the CDR3 DNA reads TGTGCCAGTAGTACTGAAGCGAACACCGGGGAGCTGTTTTTT.

This clone was recorded a few times. Different DNA sequences within this sample yield the same CDR3. CDR3 loop: CASSASSGRARDTQYF. CDR3 nucleotides: TGTGCCAGCAGTGCATCTAGCGGGAGGGCCCGAGATACGCAGTATTTT. This chain links TRBV28 with TRBJ2-3; TRBD2 aligns across 12 bases. J gave up 5 bases and V 5 bases, and 8 bases lay outside the gene matches. CDR1 is MDHEN, CDR2 SYDVKM, per germline. This CDR3 has 16 residues.